This section outlines one TCR beta chain sequence together with its context. Its antigen is undetermined. This specimen belongs to a study of cytomegalovirus exposure and HLA in healthy donors. Study outcomes and limitations: Relative to the approximately 670-donor mean, N-insertions were reportedly fewer in an Asian-associated ancestry cluster in a later analysis. Highly shared variants forming one cluster were likely a sequencing artifact.

The V segment lost 4 bases and the J segment 6 bases; nucleotides outside the gene matches: 9. The germline CDR1 and CDR2 sequences are SGHTS and YDEGEE. CDR3 length: 15 amino acids. PCR amplification relied on 60 Vbeta primers (plus 13 Jbeta primers). TCRdb's copy holds only in-frame clones and misses some; the assay was immunoSEQ multiplex PCR. The sample lists approximately 120,000 clones, over 65% seen once, with about 2% in the top ten. The sequence derives from a man between 18 and 35 years old in good health and CMV-seronegative. Sequencing was done on a sample of PBMCs. The chain combines TRBV5-8 with TRBJ1-2; 10 bases align to TRBD1. CDR3 amino acids: CASSPSGTGVDGYTF. The CDR3 DNA sequence: TGTGCCAGCAGCCCATCCGGGACAGGGGTTGATGGCTACACCTTC.